These 17 T cell receptor beta chains were sequenced from one sample in a study of vaccination and CD4 T cells after COVID-19. Using its own MiXCR run on the PCR reads, TCRdb lists one record per CDR3 protein. The table shows about 30,000 distinct CDR3 sequences, with almost 50% occurring only once. Indicated time point: late sampling 161 to 241 days after vaccination in a few convalescent patients. The sample consisted of CD4+ T cells from blood, taken about 7 months after SARS-CoV-2 vaccination. These receptors were obtained from a human donor who had recovered from COVID-19.

This clonotype was observed a few times. The CDR3 sequence is CATSDSGLLGPQHF. CDR3 sequence (DNA): TGTGCCACCAGTGATTCGGGCCTCCTAGGGCCCCAGCATTTT. The chain uses TRBV24-1 and TRBJ1-5; D remains unclear. The CDR3 length is 14 residues. Trimming stripped 2 bases from V and 9 bases from J, with 13 bases between. CDR1 and CDR2 from the germline V gene are KGHDR and SFDVKD.

This clonotype was seen only a few times. V gene TRBV6-1 combines with J gene TRBJ2-1; 12 bases map to TRBD2. The CDR3 length is 15 residues. V dropped 8 bases and J dropped 5; count of bases not matched to a gene: 7. Germline V gene lookup returns CDR1 MNHNS and CDR2 SASEGT. CDR3 loop: CASGLAGGADNEQFF. The CDR3 DNA follows: TGTGCCAGCGGCCTAGCGGGAGGGGCAGACAATGAGCAGTTCTTC.

This clonotype came up a few times. The chain links TRBV20-1 to TRBJ2-6, with 8 bases lining up with TRBD1. J lost 4 bases, V lost 2 bases, and 13 bases had no gene match. This CDR3 is 18 amino acids long. Germline lookup yields CDR1 DFQATT and CDR2 SNEGSKA (reference sequence). The CDR3 spells CSARTRPQGARGANVLTF. CDR3 coding DNA: TGCAGTGCTAGAACCCGTCCGCAGGGGGCGCGAGGGGCCAACGTCCTGACTTTC.

The chain uses TRBV6-5 and TRBJ2-2; D gene uncertain. The germline CDR1 and CDR2 sequences are MNHEY and SVGAGI. Trimming removed 2 bases at V and 6 bases at J, with 4 bases between. This CDR3 has 12 residues. CDR3 in DNA: TGTGCCAGCAGTTACCCTTCCGGGGAGCTGTTTTTT. It codes for CASSYPSGELFF.

This chain links TRBV20-1 with TRBJ1-2; D is unclear. The CDR3 loop spans 14 amino acids. The germline V gene encodes CDR1 DFQATT and CDR2 SNEGSKA (reference sequence). V was cut by 0 bases and J by 12 bases, with 20 bases left in between. CDR3: CSARDALRAALDTF. Written as DNA, the CDR3 is TGCAGTGCTAGAGATGCGTTAAGGGCGGCTCTAGACACCTTC.

This clonotype was found a few times. This sequence joins TRBV28 and TRBJ1-1; no definite D call. This CDR3 is built from 12 residues. Germline CDR1 and CDR2: MDHEN and SYDVKM. Trimming removed 7 bases at V and 5 bases at J, with 11 bases between. The CDR3: CASTTSGTEAFF. CDR3 coding DNA: TGTGCCAGCACTACCTCCGGGACTGAAGCTTTCTTT.

This clonotype occurred a few times. The chain is built from TRBV7-9 and TRBJ2-5, with D perhaps matching TRBD2 (6 bases). V dropped 3 bases and J dropped 5 bases, with 16 bases sitting between them. The germline V gene encodes CDR1 SEHNR and CDR2 FQNEAQ (reference sequence). CDR3 size: 15 residues. The CDR3: CASSLAGLSWETQYF. The CDR3 region has the DNA TGTGCCAGCAGCTTGGCGGGACTTTCCTGGGAGACCCAGTACTTC.

V gene TRBV7-2 combines with J gene TRBJ2-7, with D possibly TRBD2 on 6 matching bases. Germline CDR1 SGHTA, CDR2 FQGNSA. The CDR3 totals 14 residues. The ends were cut back, 4 bases at V and 3 bases at J, with 13 bases in the middle. The CDR3 region has the DNA TGTGCCAGCAGCTCCCCCCGGGAGCGCTACGAGCAGTACTTC. Translation: CASSSPRERYEQYF.

This clonotype showed up just once. V and J are TRBV28 and TRBJ2-2; weak D call: TRBD2 (5 bases). Looked up from germline, CDR1 is MDHEN and CDR2 is SYDVKM. This CDR3 has 13 amino acids. V lost 11 bases, J lost 0 bases, and 10 bases lay in between. In nucleotides, the CDR3 is TGTGCCTCCTGGACTTCGAACACCGGGGAGCTGTTTTTT. As protein: CASWTSNTGELFF.

This chain links TRBV20-1 with TRBJ1-3, with D unclear. Germline V gene sequence: CDR1 DFQATT, CDR2 SNEGSKA (reference sequence). V was shortened by 5 bases and J by 0 bases, with 8 bases between the two germline ends. CDR3 length: 13 amino acids. The CDR3 nucleotides read TGCAGTGCTCGACTGTACTCTGGAAACACCATATATTTT. As protein: CSARLYSGNTIYF.

This clonotype was observed a few times. The gene calls are TRBV28 and TRBJ2-2; 8 bases map to TRBD2. V shed 5 bases and J 5 bases; nucleotides not matched to a gene: 10. This CDR3 region has 16 residues. CDR1 and CDR2 (germline): MDHEN, SYDVKM. CDR3 in DNA: TGTGCCAGCAGTGGCTTACCGGGACTAGGGACCGGGGAGCTGTTTTTT. Translation: CASSGLPGLGTGELFF.

The chain has TRBV7-9 and TRBJ2-1; the match to TRBD2 covers 14 bases. CDR3 length equals 19 residues. Looked up from germline, CDR1 is SEHNR and CDR2 is FQNEAQ (reference sequence). J was trimmed by 2 bases and V by 6 bases; bases with no gene match: 12. The CDR3 is CASSQRGTSGRPPYNEQFF. The CDR3 region has the DNA TGTGCCAGCAGTCAGAGGGGGACTAGCGGGAGACCCCCCTACAATGAGCAGTTCTTC. Using reference TRBV7-9 and TRBJ2-1 for the parts outside the CDR3, the full variable domain is DTGVSQNPRHKITKRGQNVTFRCDPISEHNRLYWYRQTLGQGPEFLTYFQNEAQLEKSRLLSDRFSAERPKGSFSTLEIQRTEQGDSAMYLCASSQRGTSGRPPYNEQFFGPGTRLTVL.

This clonotype occurred a few times. The gene calls are TRBV7-9 and TRBJ2-7; D is ambiguous. Germline assignment: CDR1 SEHNR and CDR2 FQNEAQ (reference sequence). The CDR3 runs to 14 residues. Trimming took 2 bases from V and 3 from J, leaving 11 bases between them. The CDR3 bases are TGTGCCAGCAGCTTATCTGAGGCGAGCTACGAGCAGTACTTC. It is translated as CASSLSEASYEQYF.

The J gene is TRBJ2-1, the V gene TRBV2; D is uncertain. The V and J ends lost 11 bases and 0 bases respectively, with 14 bases between them. This CDR3 has 14 residues. Germline assignment: CDR1 SNHLY and CDR2 FYNNEI. DNA of the CDR3: TGTGCCGGAAGCACTCACCGCTCCTACAATGAGCAGTTCTTC. Translated: CAGSTHRSYNEQFF.

J is TRBJ2-1 and V is TRBV7-9, with a possible D match to TRBD2 (5 bases). The CDR3 totals 14 residues. V lost 5 bases to trimming and J lost 8 bases, with 16 bases between them. Germline V gene sequence: CDR1 SEHNR, CDR2 FQNEAQ (reference sequence). Here the CDR3 DNA reads TGTGCCAGCAGCCCACGGAGGTCCGAAGATGAGCAGTTCTTC. It codes for CASSPRRSEDEQFF.

The chain recombines TRBV19 with TRBJ1-5, with 9 bases fitting TRBD1. CDR3 size: 16 residues. Germline V lookup: CDR1 LNHDA, CDR2 SQIVND (reference sequence). V was clipped by 5 bases and J by 2 bases; unmatched bases: 7. This chain's CDR3 is CASSDRGNDGNQPQHF. DNA of the CDR3: TGTGCCAGTAGTGACAGGGGGAACGACGGCAATCAGCCCCAGCATTTT.

This clonotype was counted between two and nine times. This chain connects TRBV7-9 to TRBJ2-7, with 9 bases that match TRBD2. The CDR3 loop spans 15 amino acids. V gave up 0 bases and J gave up 3 bases; unmatched junction bases: 3. The germline CDR1 and CDR2 sequences are SEHNR and FQNEAQ (reference sequence). The CDR3 bases are TGTGCCAGCAGCTTAGCATCTAGCGGGAACTACGAGCAGTACTTC. Amino acids: CASSLASSGNYEQYF.